One and the same sample provided the 6 T cell receptor beta chains below, sequenced in a study of cytomegalovirus exposure and HLA in healthy donors (dated by TCRdb to 2017 to 2019). Library preparation used the immunoSEQ multiplex PCR assay. For the multiplex PCR, a mixture combining 60 forward primers for TCR Vbeta segments and 13 reverse primers for TCR Jbeta segments was used. TCRdb provides this immuneACCESS table in a form limited to in-frame rearrangements. Some clones are lacking; in checked studies, under half of them reflect an unresolved V gene, and why the rest are absent is not known. The sample has tens of thousands of clones on record. The ten most abundant clones make up roughly 4% of the sample. The sequencing input was PBMCs. The receptor source for this set is a male donor in good health and CMV-seronegative.

This CDR3 reads CASSRLFYEQYF. DNA for the CDR3: TGTGCCAGCAGCCGACTGTTCTACGAGCAGTACTTC. The rearrangement links TRBV5-8 to TRBJ2-7; no clear D. V was clipped by 4 bases and J by 3 bases, with 8 bases between them. CDR3 size: 12 residues. CDR1 is SGHTS, CDR2 YDEGEE, per germline. The full variable domain, with the rest looked up from reference TRBV5-8 and TRBJ2-7, is EAGVTQSPTHLIKTRGQQATLRCSPISGHTSVYWYQQALGLGLQFLLWYDEGEERNRGNFPPRFSGRQFPNYSSELNVNALELEDSALYLCASSRLFYEQYFGPGTRLTVT.

The chain links TRBV7-2 to TRBJ2-5, with D hard to call. Gene TRBJ2-7 matches the end of the DNA better, so the J call may be wrong. The CDR3 extends over 11 amino acids. Germline CDR1 and CDR2: SGHTA and FQGNSA. In DNA, the CDR3 is TGTGCCAGCAGCTTAACCTACGAGCAGTACTTC. It specifies CASSLTYEQYF.

V usage is TRBV9 and J usage is TRBJ2-1; D not resolved. Germline values: CDR1 SGDLS, CDR2 YYNGEE. The CDR3 sequence is 15 residues long. Trimming pared 0 bases from V and 0 bases from J, leaving 7 bases between. CDR3 region: CASSVDLGSYNEQFF. CDR3 coding DNA: TGTGCCAGCAGCGTAGACCTCGGCTCCTACAATGAGCAGTTCTTC.

The chain has TRBV5-1 and TRBJ2-2; D may be TRBD1 (6 bases). Germline V CDR1 and CDR2: SGHRS, YFSETQ. The CDR3 is 14 residues long. The ends were cut back, 7 bases at V and 4 bases at J, with 14 bases in the middle. CDR3 sequence: CASLTGPGTGELFF. In DNA, the CDR3 is TGCGCCAGCCTAACAGGGCCGGGCACCGGGGAGCTGTTTTTT.

As to this clone: The junction departs from the called germline gene at one end, perhaps through a read error. J is TRBJ1-5 and V is TRBV7-2; no definite D call. The germline V gene encodes CDR1 SGHTA and CDR2 FQGNSA. This CDR3 has 15 amino acids. The CDR3 spells CASSSREGRNQHQHF. Written as DNA, the CDR3 is TGTGCCAGCAGCTCTCGGGAAGGGCGCAATCAGCACCAGCATTTT.

The rearrangement uses TRBV28 and TRBJ2-5; the match to TRBD2 covers 9 bases. The CDR3 length is 13 residues. The V segment lost 8 bases and the J segment 3 bases; nucleotides outside the gene matches: 4. Per the germline V gene, CDR1 is MDHEN and CDR2 is SYDVKM. CDR3 loop: CASRAGGEETQYF. CDR3 in DNA: TGTGCCAGCCGAGCGGGAGGTGAAGAGACCCAGTACTTC.